This T cell receptor (beta chain) appears in the sequencing data of a study of sequential checkpoint blockade in melanoma. Treatment defined: randomized to nivolumab then ipilimumab (arm A) or the reverse (arm B). Patients had received no earlier DNA-damaging chemotherapy. Sorted cells were live CD3+CD8+, lacking CD19 and CD56, from PBMCs. J was trimmed by 0 bases and V by 3 bases; bases with no gene match: 8. Germline V lookup: CDR1 SGHNT, CDR2 YYREEE (reference sequence). This CDR3 has 17 residues. Measured with immunoSEQ multiplex PCR; TCRdb has only the in-frame clones, and not every one. This table holds some 19,000 clones, 65% to 85% found once.

Sample: CD8+ T cells sorted from blood (inferred from file names), taken from a patient given nivolumab and ipilimumab in sequence. This clonotype originated in a human donor with melanoma. This rearrangement joins TRBV5-4 to TRBJ2-5; 10 nucleotides line up with TRBD1. The DNA of the CDR3 is TGTGCCAGCAGCTGGATAGGGACAGGGGAGTACCAAGAGACCCAGTACTTC. This codes for CASSWIGTGEYQETQYF.